This TCR beta chain was retrieved from a study of cytomegalovirus exposure and HLA in healthy donors. At the level of the study: Across 300 to 400 genotyped donors, just over 80% landed in the Caucasian-associated ancestry cluster. Study-level findings and limits: Sequences of the TCR beta chain were said to predict the HLA-A and HLA-B alleles of most subjects accurately. Productive rates of about 87% or about 30% were seen for most TCR beta V segments in an earlier analysis. Listed as cytomegalovirus-associated were 150 to 200 TCR beta chains.

Vbeta (60) and Jbeta (13) primers were used in the PCR. The data were produced by immunoSEQ multiplex PCR, yet TCRdb's version contains in-frame clones alone and is incomplete. Of hundreds of thousands of clones listed, over 65% are singletons. CDR3 length equals 15 residues. Trimming removed 1 base from V and 2 bases from J; junction bases left unmatched: 7. The germline V gene has CDR1 GTSNPN and CDR2 SVGIG (reference sequence). Worth noting for this clone: Its antigen is unidentified.

V gene TRBV30 combines with J gene TRBJ1-1, with 7 bases that match TRBD1. Source material: PBMCs. The receptor was isolated from a woman aged 55-69 years in good health and CMV-seropositive. The CDR3 DNA follows: TGTGCCTGGAGTGCCCTGACAGGGTTAAACACTGAAGCTTTCTTT. This encodes CAWSALTGLNTEAFF. The variable domain in full, with the rest retrieved from reference TRBV30 and TRBJ1-1, is SQTIHQWPATLVQPVGSPLSLECTVEGTSNPNLYWYRQAAGRGLQLLFYSVGIGQISSEVPQNLSASRPQDRQFILSSKKLLLSDSGFYLCAWSALTGLNTEAFFGQGTRLTVV.